This TCR beta chain is drawn from a study of vaccination and CD4 T cells after COVID-19. Study in general: Convalescent cases consisted of six males and four females, of whom two were Hispanic.

On this clonotype itself: Its target is not known.

Cultured CD4+ T-cell DNA underwent Oncomine TCR Beta short-read sequencing. It was from cultured CD4+ T cells that genomic DNA was extracted. A single record per CDR3 protein comes from TCRdb applying MiXCR to the PCR reads. The sample carries about 2,800 distinct CDR3 sequences, approximately 22% recorded once. CDR3 length: 15 residues. V was clipped by 7 bases and J by 7 bases, with 20 bases between them. The V gene's germline CDR1 is ENHRY and CDR2 SYGVKD. Regarding treatment: approximately nine-day PBMC culture with coronavirus spike peptide pools or control peptides (ViraFEST assay). Using peptide pools, antigen-specific T cells were expanded in ViraFEST before TCRs were sequenced. Fresh replacement IL-2 medium substituted for half the medium on days 3 and 7.

This sequence was found in a human donor who had recovered from COVID-19. The chain employs TRBV10-3 and TRBJ2-1; no definite D call. Sequenced sample: CD4+ T cells from blood, cultured in vitro. CDR3 region: CAITAMDGLRNEQFF. In DNA, the CDR3 is TGTGCCATCACAGCAATGGACGGGTTGAGAAATGAGCAGTTCTTC.